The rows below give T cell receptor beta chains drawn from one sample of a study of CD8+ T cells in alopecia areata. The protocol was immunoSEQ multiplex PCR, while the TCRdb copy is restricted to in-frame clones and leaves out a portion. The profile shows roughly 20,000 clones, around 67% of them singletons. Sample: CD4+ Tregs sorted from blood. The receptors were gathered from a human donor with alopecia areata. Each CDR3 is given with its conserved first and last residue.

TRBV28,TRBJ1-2,CASRAGVYGYTF
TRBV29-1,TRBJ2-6,CSVGDRSSGANVLTF
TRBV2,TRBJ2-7,CASVRTPPYEQYF
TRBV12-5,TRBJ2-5,CASGRGGQGGETQYF
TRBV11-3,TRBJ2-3,CASSLLIPSTQYF
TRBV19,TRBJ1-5,CASSIKGQGRRQPQHF
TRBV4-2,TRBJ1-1,CASSQERGRNTEAFF
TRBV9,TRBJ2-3,CASSVEAATDTQYF
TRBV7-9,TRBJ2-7,CASSLAEKVYEQYF
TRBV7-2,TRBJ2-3,CASSLLTGTDFTDTQYF
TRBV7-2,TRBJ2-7,CASSLVAGQGGYEQYF
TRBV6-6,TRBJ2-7,CASSYSTGGGYEQYF
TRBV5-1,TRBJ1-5,CASSVGTGGGGQPQHF
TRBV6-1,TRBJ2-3,CASSPGLAGNTQYF
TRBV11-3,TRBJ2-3,CASSLDMGPQYF
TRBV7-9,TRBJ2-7,CASSPGLGRDEQYF
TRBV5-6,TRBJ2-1,CASSLGANSNEQFF
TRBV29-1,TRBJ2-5,CSVELAGVFFSQGTQYF
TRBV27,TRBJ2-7,CASSSWVSGYEQYF
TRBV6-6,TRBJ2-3,CASSYSGASSADTQYF
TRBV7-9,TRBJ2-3,CASSPRAGGPLDTQYF
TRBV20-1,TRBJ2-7,CSTNRDYEQYF
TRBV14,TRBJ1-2,CASSPLGTGDFYGYTF
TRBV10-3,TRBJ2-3,CATKGQGVSRDTQYF
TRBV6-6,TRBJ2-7,CASSYSTSGNYEQYF
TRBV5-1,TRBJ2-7,CASRPGQGTYEQYF
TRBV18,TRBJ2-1,CASSEQGNEQFF
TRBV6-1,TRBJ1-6,CASSDRGAGSPLHF
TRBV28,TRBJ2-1,CASKGADPTDEQFF
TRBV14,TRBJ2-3,CASSLRRGSQYF
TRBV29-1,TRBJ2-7,CSVAGTGRPYEQYF
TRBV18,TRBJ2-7,CASSPNRGDEQYF
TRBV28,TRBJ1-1,CASSWTGGVMNTEAFF
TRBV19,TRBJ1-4,CASSSQAATNEKLFF
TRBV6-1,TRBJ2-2,CASRVISGNHGELFF
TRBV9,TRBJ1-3,CASSPLENTIYF
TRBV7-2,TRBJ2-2,CASSLARVGTGELFF
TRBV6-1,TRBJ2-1,CASSEMLAGGIVGQFF